The 23 T cell receptor beta chains below were found in one sample sequenced in a study of blood T cells in healthy people across ages. Primers used in a second PCR of roughly 7 to 12 cycles were a sample-barcoded 5' primer and a J-beta primer mix. TCRdb reprocessed the 5' RACE reads with MiXCR, giving one entry per CDR3 protein. The table has about 1.8 million distinct CDR3 sequences, about 50% seen once. The specimen was blood. The receptors come from a woman between 35 and 50 years old in good health.

This clonotype has only one observation. DNA of the CDR3: TGTGCCAGCAGCCGCGTCCTACAGGGACGAGCGGAGACAGATACGCAGTATTTT. Translation gives CASSRVLQGRAETDTQYF. The chain uses TRBV4-2 and TRBJ2-3; TRBD1 might be the D (6 bases). V was pared by 4 bases and J by 3 bases, with 23 bases between. The CDR3 consists of 18 residues. The germline V gene has CDR1 LGHNA and CDR2 YNFKEQ.

The chain combines TRBV10-3 with TRBJ2-7, with D possibly TRBD2 on 7 matching bases. In germline, CDR1 is ENHRY, CDR2 SYGVKD. The CDR3 is 13 residues long. Trimming left V 7 bases short and J 5 bases short, with 15 bases between. In nucleotides, the CDR3 is TGTGCCATCAATCGCCGGGGGGCAGACGAGCAGTACTTC. Amino acid sequence: CAINRRGADEQYF.

The gene calls are TRBV19 and TRBJ2-1; no clear D gene. Germline V gives CDR1 LNHDA, CDR2 SQIVND (reference sequence). The germline V and J ends were trimmed by 3 bases and 8 bases, with 11 bases remaining between them. There are 13 residues in the CDR3. The CDR3 DNA follows: TGTGCCAGTAGTATCTATACCTCGGATGAGCAGTTCTTC. It translates to CASSIYTSDEQFF.

The rearrangement joins TRBV3-1 to TRBJ2-7; D is possibly TRBD1 or TRBD2 (5 bases each). V was pared by 4 bases and J by 6 bases, with 19 bases between. Germline V gives CDR1 LGHDT, CDR2 YNNKEL (reference sequence). This CDR3 has 15 amino acids. This CDR3 reads CASSPWDRREREQYF. The CDR3 DNA follows: TGTGCCAGCAGCCCTTGGGACCGCCGAGAGCGCGAGCAGTACTTC.

About this clonotype itself: A junction end diverges from the germline sequence, so it may reflect a read error. The chain links TRBV6-5 to TRBJ1-4, with TRBD1 as a possible D gene (6 bases). The germline gives CDR1 MNHEY, CDR2 SVGAGI. The CDR3 loop spans 14 amino acids. The CDR3 loop reads CASRETGAKEKLFF. The CDR3 region has the DNA TGTGCCAGCAGAGAGACAGGAGCTAAGGAAAAACTGTTTTTT.

The V and J genes are TRBV7-2 and TRBJ1-2; tentatively, D is TRBD1 (5 bases). The CDR3 is 15 residues long. Germline V lookup: CDR1 SGHTA, CDR2 FQGNSA. With 5 bases removed from V and 4 bases from J, the gap between germline ends came to 17 bases. The CDR3 DNA reads TGTGCCAGCAGCACAGACGGGGGAAAGGCCTATGGCTACACCTTC. Translating it yields CASSTDGGKAYGYTF.

For this clonotype: Sequence at one end of the junction differs from germline and may be a read error. The genes are TRBV6-5 and TRBJ2-4; TRBD1 matches at 7 bases. The DNA matches TRBJ2-7 better at its end, which makes the J call doubtful. CDR1 is MNHEY and CDR2 is SVGAGI in the germline V gene. The CDR3 has 19 residues. The CDR3 protein is CAGSYPDRMVLEDSYEQYF. Here the CDR3 DNA reads TGTGCCGGCAGTTACCCGGACAGGATGGTATTAGAGGACTCCTACGAGCAGTACTTC.

Turning to this clonotype: A much larger clone differs from this one at a single base, so this may be a read error. This rearrangement joins TRBV7-2 to TRBJ2-7; 11 nucleotides agree with TRBD2. This CDR3 is built from 18 residues. J gave up 12 bases and V 5 bases, and 24 bases lay outside the gene matches. Per the germline V gene, CDR1 is SGHTA and CDR2 is FQGNSA. For the CDR3, the DNA is TGTGCCAGCAGCAAGTCCCGTAGACTAGCGGGGATTTTGGAGACCCTGTACTTC. Protein: CASSKSRRLAGILETLYF.

In this sample, this clonotype turned up a few times. The CDR3 reads CASTLEDRTSYEQYF. The CDR3 DNA reads TGCGCCAGCACCCTGGAGGACAGAACCTCCTACGAGCAGTACTTC. The chain links TRBV5-1 to TRBJ2-7; a possible D gene is TRBD1 (6 bases). This CDR3 has 15 residues. Germline lookup yields CDR1 SGHRS and CDR2 YFSETQ. Trimming left V 6 bases short and J 0 bases short, with 16 bases between.

This clonotype was seen a handful of times. This sequence joins TRBV2 and TRBJ2-1; no firm D call. With 11 bases removed from V and 4 bases from J, the gap between germline ends came to 9 bases. CDR1 and CDR2 (germline): SNHLY, FYNNEI. The CDR3 contains 11 residues. The CDR3 here is CAGNSYNEQFF. CDR3 sequence (DNA): TGTGCCGGCAATTCATACAATGAGCAGTTCTTC.

This rearrangement joins TRBV11-2 to TRBJ1-6; D unclear. V lost 6 bases and J 14 bases, leaving 14 bases between the germline ends. Per germline, CDR1 SGHAT and CDR2 FQNNGV. The CDR3 has 12 residues. The CDR3 is CASSPTPGTLHF. As DNA, the CDR3 is TGTGCCAGCAGTCCTACGCCGGGCACCCTCCACTTT.

This clonotype was seen a few times. This rearrangement joins TRBV7-8 to TRBJ2-5; 9 bases align to TRBD2. Germline V lookup: CDR1 SGHVS, CDR2 FQNEAQ. The CDR3 extends over 15 amino acids. Trimming cost V 2 bases and J 4 bases; bases outside gene matches: 5. DNA for the CDR3: TGTGCCAGCAGCTTACTAGCGGGGACGCGAGAGACCCAGTACTTC. This sequence encodes CASSLLAGTRETQYF.

The table lists this clonotype with a few counts. The rearrangement uses TRBV7-9 and TRBJ2-1, with a weak D call TRBD2 (5 bases). The CDR3 has 17 amino acids. Germline CDR1 and CDR2: SEHNR and FQNEAQ (reference sequence). The V gene lost 5 bases and the J gene lost 5 bases, with 22 bases spanning the gap. This chain's CDR3 is CASSPRGARTTNNEQFF. The CDR3 nucleotides are TGTGCCAGCAGCCCTCGGGGAGCCCGTACGACGAACAATGAGCAGTTCTTC.

The chain carries TRBV4-2 and TRBJ2-7; D gene unclear. V shed 1 base and J shed 7 bases, with 11 bases lying between them. CDR1 is LGHNA, CDR2 YNFKEQ, per germline. The CDR3 covers 13 residues. The CDR3: CASSQVGNNEQYF. Written as DNA, the CDR3 is TGTGCCAGCAGCCAAGTTGGGAACAATGAGCAGTACTTC.

This clonotype has only a few counts. V and J are TRBV20-1 and TRBJ2-4; 9 positions match TRBD1. This CDR3 spans 14 amino acids. Germline CDR1 and CDR2: DFQATT and SNEGSKA (reference sequence). Trimming at V came to 2 bases and at J to 5 bases, leaving 4 bases not matched to a gene. The CDR3 loop reads CSARKQGAQNIQYF. The CDR3 DNA is TGCAGTGCTAGAAAACAGGGGGCCCAAAACATTCAGTACTTC.

This clonotype was observed a few times. This chain uses TRBV20-1 with TRBJ2-1; 7 nucleotides agree with TRBD2. The CDR3 is 16 residues long. Per germline, CDR1 DFQATT and CDR2 SNEGSKA (reference sequence). V trimming: 2 bases; J trimming: 4 bases; junction bases outside the gene matches: 11. The CDR3 spells CSARPTGAGRYNEQFF. DNA of the CDR3: TGCAGTGCTAGACCGACCGGAGCGGGGCGGTACAATGAGCAGTTCTTC.

This clonotype occurred a few times. The rearrangement uses TRBV20-1 and TRBJ2-7; no reliable D call. The CDR3 is 15 amino acids. Trimming cost V 2 bases and J 2 bases, with 16 bases left between them. Per the germline V gene, CDR1 is DFQATT and CDR2 is SNEGSKA (reference sequence). In nucleotides, the CDR3 is TGCAGTGCTAGATCGTCACTACTACTTCCCTACGAGCAGTACTTC. This codes for CSARSSLLLPYEQYF.

The CDR3 spells CATSDQDYRGADTQYF. In DNA form, the CDR3 reads TGTGCCACCAGTGACCAGGACTACCGCGGGGCAGATACGCAGTATTTT. The V gene is TRBV24-1, the J gene TRBJ2-3, with D tentatively TRBD2 (6 bases). V lost 4 bases and J lost 4, with 17 bases in between. The CDR3 is 16 residues long. Germline V gene sequence: CDR1 KGHDR, CDR2 SFDVKD.

This chain uses TRBV29-1 with TRBJ2-1, with 8 bases that match TRBD2. Trimming cost V 0 bases and J 2 bases; bases outside gene matches: 6. This CDR3 has 16 residues. Germline V gives CDR1 SQVTM, CDR2 ANQGSEA. The CDR3 loop reads CSVEESGGRAYNEQFF. DNA for the CDR3: TGCAGCGTTGAAGAGAGCGGGGGAAGGGCCTACAATGAGCAGTTCTTC.

V usage is TRBV6-5 and J usage is TRBJ2-5, with 7 bases that match TRBD2. The trim removed 2 bases at V and 11 bases at J, leaving 11 bases unmatched. CDR3 length equals 14 residues. Germline values: CDR1 MNHEY, CDR2 SVGAGI. The CDR3 coding sequence is TGTGCCAGCAGTTACCTCTCCAGAAGCGGGGAGCAGTACTTC. This codes for CASSYLSRSGEQYF.

The chain carries TRBV7-9 and TRBJ2-3; D remains ambiguous. Germline loops: CDR1 SEHNR, CDR2 FQNEAQ (reference sequence). The length of the CDR3 is 16 residues. The ends were cut back, 1 base at V and 3 bases at J, with 14 bases in the middle. CDR3 sequence (DNA): TGTGCCAGCAGCTTAGAGCCCCACGGCAGGACAGATACGCAGTATTTT. It yields the protein CASSLEPHGRTDTQYF.

The rearrangement links TRBV7-9 to TRBJ2-2, with 7 nucleotides matching TRBD2. Germline V gene sequence: CDR1 SEHNR, CDR2 FQNEAQ (reference sequence). This CDR3 is 15 amino acids long. With V trimmed by 3 bases and J by 5 bases, 6 bases remained unmatched. The CDR3 region has the DNA TGTGCCAGCAGCTTCGGGGGGATTGAGACCGGGGAGCTGTTTTTT. It translates to CASSFGGIETGELFF. Variable domain in full (rest from reference TRBV7-9 and TRBJ2-2): DTGVSQNPRHKITKRGQNVTFRCDPISEHNRLYWYRQTLGQGPEFLTYFQNEAQLEKSRLLSDRFSAERPKGSFSTLEIQRTEQGDSAMYLCASSFGGIETGELFFGEGSRLTVL.

This chain connects TRBV15 to TRBJ1-2; D is unresolved. The CDR3 loop spans 15 amino acids. The germline V gene encodes CDR1 LNHNV and CDR2 YYDKDF (reference sequence). Trimming took 4 bases from V and 2 from J, leaving 14 bases between them. The CDR3 here is CATSTSGGYNYGYTF. Written as DNA, the CDR3 is TGTGCCACCAGCACTTCCGGCGGATACAACTATGGCTACACCTTC.